This entry concerns a single T cell receptor beta chain. The sample belongs to a study of blood T cell repertoires in COVID-19. Whole-study context: Samples taken during acute and convalescent COVID-19 were collected in the United States, Italy and Spain. PBMCs, B-cell-depleted T cells, or T cells provided the cDNA or gDNA that made up the material.

Germline CDR1 SGHAT, CDR2 FQNNGV. V lost 3 bases and J lost 0; bases outside the gene matches: 4. The CDR3 totals 16 residues. Original processing methods: For nucleated cells, counts were estimated from reference gene primer amplification. This table comes from immunoSEQ multiplex PCR, and its TCRdb copy is limited to in-frame clones, with some not included. The V and J calls and clone size come from that table; D and trimming were worked out from the DNA. Counted here are 120,000 or so clones, approximately 90% occurring once; the ten biggest clones make up approximately 1.5%. The material sequenced was peripheral blood. V usage is TRBV11-2 and J usage is TRBJ1-3; 8 bases are shared with TRBD1. The receptor comes from a human donor in a cohort sampled during active COVID-19. CDR3 DNA: TGTGCCAGCAGCTTCCCGGACAGGGACTCTGGAAACACCATATATTTT. This translates into CASSFPDRDSGNTIYF.